These 13 T cell receptor beta chains were all obtained from the same sample, sequenced in a study of CD8 T cells in Susac syndrome. Reverse transcription of roughly 0.45 to 1 ug RNA was performed with random hexamers. One entry per CDR3 protein, called by TCRdb with MiXCR from the immunoSEQ multiplex PCR reads. The sample lists around 160,000 distinct CDR3 sequences; approximately 93% were seen once. The specimen was CD4+ T cells from PBMCs. The receptors here all came from a human donor with multiple sclerosis.

The chain uses TRBV20-1 and TRBJ2-4; D not resolved. This CDR3 has 13 residues. The V and J ends lost 5 bases and 0 bases respectively, with 8 bases between them. The V gene's germline CDR1 is DFQATT and CDR2 SNEGSKA (reference sequence). The CDR3 loop reads CSAVGVAKNIQYF. The CDR3 coding sequence is TGCAGTGCTGTAGGTGTAGCCAAAAACATTCAGTACTTC.

The gene calls are TRBV5-5 and TRBJ2-2; D gene ambiguous. The germline CDR1 and CDR2 sequences are SGHKS and YYEKEE (reference sequence). This CDR3 has 12 amino acids. Trimming left V 4 bases short and J 7 bases short, with 8 bases between. The CDR3 nucleotides are TGTGCCAGCAGCCTAAGCCACGGGGAGCTGTTTTTT. The encoded protein is CASSLSHGELFF.

V and J are TRBV6-5 and TRBJ2-1; 10 nucleotides agree with TRBD1. After removal of 2 bases from V and 7 bases from J, the junction contained 8 bases not matched to a gene. The CDR3 consists of 16 residues. Germline values: CDR1 MNHEY, CDR2 SVGAGI. The CDR3 DNA sequence: TGTGCCAGCAGTTACGCCACCGGGACAGGGGAGAATGAGCAGTTCTTC. Protein: CASSYATGTGENEQFF.

V gene TRBV13 combines with J gene TRBJ2-7, with D possibly TRBD2 on 6 matching bases. CDR1 PRHDT and CDR2 FYEKMQ come from the germline V gene (reference sequence). With 6 bases removed from V and 2 bases from J, the gap between germline ends came to 14 bases. The CDR3 runs 14 residues. The CDR3 bases are TGTGCCAGCAGACCCTCGGGACTTACCTACGAGCAGTACTTC. This codes for CASRPSGLTYEQYF.

This chain links TRBV29-1 with TRBJ2-7; D not resolved. With 4 bases removed from V and 0 bases from J, the gap between germline ends came to 13 bases. This CDR3 has 14 residues. Germline CDR1 and CDR2: SQVTM and ANQGSEA. Here the CDR3 DNA reads TGCAGCGTTGTGGCGTCAGTCTACTCCTACGAGCAGTACTTC. This translates into CSVVASVYSYEQYF.

This sequence joins TRBV3-1 and TRBJ2-7, with 7 bases lining up with TRBD2. Germline values: CDR1 LGHDT, CDR2 YNNKEL (reference sequence). The V and J ends lost 10 bases and 3 bases, in that order; junction bases with no gene match: 12. The CDR3 is 14 residues long. The CDR3 here is CATSPSGADYEQYF. Written as DNA, the CDR3 is TGTGCCACTAGTCCGAGCGGGGCTGACTACGAGCAGTACTTC.

Written as DNA, the CDR3 is TGTGCCATCAGTGAAGGGGGCATGAACACTGAAGCTTTCTTT. Protein product: CAISEGGMNTEAFF. V usage is TRBV10-3 and J usage is TRBJ1-1; 7 positions match TRBD1. The CDR3 loop spans 14 amino acids. Trimming at V came to 3 bases and at J to 0 bases, leaving 1 base not matched to a gene. Germline V lookup: CDR1 ENHRY, CDR2 SYGVKD.

This chain links TRBV30 with TRBJ1-4; D might be TRBD1 (6 bases). The germline gives CDR1 GTSNPN, CDR2 SVGIG (reference sequence). The CDR3 has 13 residues. V lost 1 base and J lost 10, with 13 bases in between. This CDR3 is CAWSGDTPGKLFF. As DNA, the CDR3 is TGTGCCTGGAGTGGGGACACCCCGGGAAAACTGTTTTTT.

V usage is TRBV11-3 and J usage is TRBJ2-2, with 7 bases identical to TRBD2. The germline V gene has CDR1 SGHNT and CDR2 YENEEA. V lost 4 bases and J lost 5; bases outside the gene matches: 10. There are 16 residues in the CDR3. The chain's CDR3 is CASSSIAGAGTGELFF. DNA of the CDR3: TGTGCCAGCAGCTCCATTGCGGGAGCAGGTACCGGGGAGCTGTTTTTT. Together with reference TRBV11-3 and TRBJ2-2, the CDR3 gives the full variable domain: EAGVVQSPRYKIIEKKQPVAFWCNPISGHNTLYWYLQNLGQGPELLIRYENEEAVDDSQLPKDRFSAERLKGVDSTLKIQPAELGDSAVYLCASSSIAGAGTGELFFGEGSRLTVL.

The genes are TRBV3-1 and TRBJ2-3, with 10 bases lining up with TRBD2. The CDR3 covers 20 residues. Germline assignment: CDR1 LGHDT and CDR2 YNNKEL (reference sequence). Germline trimming cut 0 bases from V and 5 bases from J; bases unmatched to any gene: 17. CDR3 nucleotide sequence: TGTGCCAGCAGCCAAGATCGGCGGAGCAGCGGGAGGGCCCCACAAGATACGCAGTATTTT. This encodes CASSQDRRSSGRAPQDTQYF.

The chain employs TRBV6-1 and TRBJ2-1; TRBD1 matches 7 bases. The V gene end was trimmed by 6 bases and the J gene end by 4 bases; junction bases not matched to a gene: 12. CDR1 MNHNS and CDR2 SASEGT come from the germline V gene. This CDR3 has 16 amino acids. Written as DNA, the CDR3 is TGTGCCAGCAGCCCTCTTGGGACAGCCTTTTACAATGAGCAGTTCTTC. This codes for CASSPLGTAFYNEQFF.

This clonotype was observed a handful of times. The chain joins TRBV6-2 or TRBV6-3 to TRBJ2-1; D is perhaps TRBD2 (5 bases). This CDR3 comprises 11 residues. V was cut by 2 bases and J by 10 bases, with 6 bases left in between. Looked up from germline, CDR1 is MNHEY and CDR2 is SVGEGT. CDR3: CASSYRREQFF. CDR3 in DNA: TGTGCCAGCAGTTACAGGAGGGAGCAGTTCTTC.

The rearrangement uses TRBV15 and TRBJ2-5; D is perhaps TRBD1 (5 bases). The CDR3 has 16 amino acids. V lost 2 bases to trimming and J lost 3 bases, with 16 bases between them. Germline assignment: CDR1 LNHNV and CDR2 YYDKDF (reference sequence). CDR3 loop: CATSRSQGDIKETQYF. CDR3 bases: TGTGCCACCAGCAGATCGCAGGGCGATATAAAAGAGACCCAGTACTTC.